Below are 29 T cell receptor beta chains sequenced from a single sample in a study of lung T cells in sarcoidosis with Löfgren's syndrome. TCRdb redid the calling of the reads with MiXCR, one entry per CDR3 protein. The repertoire includes about 19,000 distinct CDR3 sequences, less than 25% of them detected once, and roughly 4% sits in the top ten. The material sequenced was CD4+ T cells from PBMCs. These receptor sequences come from a human donor with sarcoidosis (Löfgren's syndrome or another form), or a control subject (not recorded which).

This clonotype was counted a single time. A much larger clone sits a single nucleotide away, making a read error possible. V gene TRBV7-9 combines with J gene TRBJ2-1; D remains ambiguous. This CDR3 comprises 15 residues. Germline CDR1 and CDR2: SEHNR and FQNEAQ (reference sequence). Trimming cost V 5 bases and J 9 bases, with 20 bases left between them. Here the CDR3 DNA reads TGTGCCAGCAGCACATCAATGGGCATGTTAGGTGAGCAGTTCTTC. Translated, it gives CASSTSMGMLGEQFF.

This clonotype was counted ten times or more. The chain has TRBV6-1 and TRBJ2-7; 13 nucleotides align to TRBD2. From germline, CDR1 is MNHNS and CDR2 SASEGT. This CDR3 contains 15 residues. The V segment lost 6 bases and the J segment 5 bases; nucleotides outside the gene matches: 7. As DNA, the CDR3 is TGTGCCAGCAGAAAAGGACTAGCGGGAGCCCACGAGCAGTACTTC. This encodes CASRKGLAGAHEQYF.

This clonotype appeared many times. The V gene is TRBV2, the J gene TRBJ1-3; no firm D call. Trimming pared 3 bases from V and 4 bases from J, leaving 13 bases between. This CDR3 is built from 15 residues. CDR1 and CDR2 from the germline V gene are SNHLY and FYNNEI. DNA of the CDR3: TGTGCCAGCAGTGATGGACCTGACTTCGGAAACACCATATATTTT. Translated: CASSDGPDFGNTIYF.

In its sample, this clonotype was seen many times. This sequence joins TRBV7-2 and TRBJ1-5; D perhaps matches TRBD1 (5 bases). This CDR3 spans 14 amino acids. With 5 bases removed from V and 5 bases from J, the gap between germline ends came to 13 bases. Germline values: CDR1 SGHTA, CDR2 FQGNSA. DNA of the CDR3: TGTGCCAGCAGCAAACGGGGGGAGGATCAGCCCCAGCATTTT. Encoded protein: CASSKRGEDQPQHF.

The table lists this clonotype with many counts. This chain links TRBV20-1 with TRBJ2-3, with 7 bases fitting TRBD1. After removal of 0 bases from V and 2 bases from J, the junction contained 14 bases not matched to a gene. The CDR3 loop spans 18 amino acids. CDR1 is DFQATT, CDR2 SNEGSKA, per germline (reference sequence). The CDR3 sequence: CSARDLRIRDSYTDTQYF. The CDR3 DNA reads as TGCAGTGCTAGAGATTTACGAATCCGGGACAGTTACACAGATACGCAGTATTTT.

This clonotype has ten or more counts. The CDR3 reads CASSLSRDRAHPQYF. The CDR3 DNA reads TGTGCCAGCAGTTTATCGAGGGACAGGGCCCACCCCCAGTACTTC. The rearrangement joins TRBV27 to TRBJ2-5; 9 nucleotides match TRBD1. After removal of 0 bases from V and 9 bases from J, the junction contained 8 bases not matched to a gene. Germline V gene lookup returns CDR1 MNHEY and CDR2 SMNVEV (reference sequence). The CDR3 covers 15 residues.

This clonotype was seen ten or more times. This rearrangement joins TRBV28 to TRBJ1-3; no reliable D call. The CDR3 covers 12 residues. Trimming took 5 bases from V and 5 from J, leaving 7 bases between them. CDR1 is MDHEN and CDR2 is SYDVKM in the germline V gene. The CDR3 nucleotides are TGTGCCAGCAGTCCTAACAGAAACACCATATATTTT. Translating gives CASSPNRNTIYF.

With respect to this clonotype: The CDR3 does not end in the conserved phenylalanine or tryptophan, so this is likely a read error. The V and J genes are TRBV20-1 and TRBJ2-3; maybe TRBD2 (6 bases). The CDR3 has 14 amino acids. Looked up from germline, CDR1 is DFQATT and CDR2 is SNEGSKA (reference sequence). V lost 3 bases and J 4 bases, leaving 14 bases between the germline ends. CDR3 protein: CSASLGRRADTQYL. CDR3 coding DNA: TGCAGTGCTAGTCTCGGGAGAAGGGCAGATACGCAGTATCTT.

This clonotype was seen many times. The chain has TRBV12-3 or TRBV12-4 and TRBJ1-1; 7 bases are a match to TRBD1. V gave up 6 bases and J gave up 10 bases; unmatched junction bases: 11. The CDR3 totals 13 residues. CDR3: CASSRGQDRGAFF. In DNA form, the CDR3 reads TGTGCCAGCAGCCGTGGACAGGACCGAGGAGCTTTCTTT.

Note on this clonotype: An end of the junction does not agree with germline; a read error may underlie this. V usage is TRBV12-3 or TRBV12-4 and J usage is TRBJ2-1; 9 nucleotides match TRBD1. The CDR3 contains 15 residues. The CDR3 coding sequence is TGTGCCAGCGGTTTACAGGGGGCGCGGTTAAATGAGCAGTTCTTC. Translating gives CASGLQGARLNEQFF.

A word on this clonotype: A single base separates this from a much larger clone, so it may be a read error. No DNA is shown, since the ends of the CDR3 on it are uncertain; the CDR3 is the one TCRdb lists. CDR3 sequence reads: CASSQDPWGPGTQCF. V is TRBV14 and J is TRBJ2-5; the D call in the table, TRBD1, was not verified against the DNA. Per germline, CDR1 SGHDN and CDR2 FVKESK. The CDR3 is 15 amino acids long, termini counted.

CDR3 sequence: CASKIDRNQPQHF. The DNA of the CDR3 is TGTGCCAGCAAAATAGACCGGAATCAGCCCCAGCATTTT. The V call is TRBV28, the J call TRBJ1-5, with no clear D. Trimming took off 7 bases at V and 4 bases at J, with 11 bases between the two ends. The CDR3 contains 13 residues. Germline CDR1 is MDHEN and CDR2 is SYDVKM.

This clonotype is labeled as medium-sized. The genes are TRBV6-1 and TRBJ1-1; 8 bases agree with TRBD1. CDR1 and CDR2 from the germline V gene are MNHNS and SASEGT. The ends lost 7 bases at V and 8 bases at J; junction bases unmatched: 9. There are 13 residues in the CDR3. CDR3 sequence reads: CASNLQGEAEAFF. The CDR3 nucleotides are TGTGCCAGCAATCTACAGGGGGAGGCAGAAGCTTTCTTT.

Ten or more counts support this clonotype. This rearrangement joins TRBV28 to TRBJ1-5; a possible D gene is TRBD1 (5 bases). V dropped 8 bases and J dropped 1 base, with 9 bases sitting between them. This CDR3 is 13 amino acids long. The germline V gene encodes CDR1 MDHEN and CDR2 SYDVKM. The CDR3 reads CASGRGSNQPQHF. As DNA, the CDR3 is TGTGCCAGCGGACGGGGGAGCAATCAGCCCCAGCATTTT.

Ten or more counts support this clonotype. This chain uses TRBV7-2 with TRBJ2-3; 12 bases match TRBD2. The CDR3 covers 16 residues. The V gene's germline CDR1 is SGHTA and CDR2 FQGNSA. With V trimmed by 4 bases and J by 2 bases, 4 bases remained unmatched. Here the CDR3 DNA reads TGTGCCAGCAGCTACGGACTAGCGGGAAACACAGATACGCAGTATTTT. This sequence encodes CASSYGLAGNTDTQYF.

This clonotype was recorded a few times. The V call is TRBV30, the J call TRBJ2-7; D is ambiguous. Germline V gene data show CDR1 as GTSNPN and CDR2 as SVGIG (reference sequence). V lost 6 bases and J lost 3, with 9 bases in between. The CDR3 covers 11 residues. For the CDR3, the DNA is TGTGCCTGCACTACTATCTACGAGCAGTACTTC. This codes for CACTTIYEQYF.

As for this clonotype: A much bigger clone sits one base away, suggesting this may be a read error. The DNA for the CDR3 is TGTGCCAGCAGTTTCACAGGGAGGAATGAAAAACTGCTTTTT. It yields the protein CASSFTGRNEKLLF. This chain links TRBV12-3 or TRBV12-4 with TRBJ1-4, with TRBD1 as a possible D gene (6 bases). This CDR3 is 14 amino acids long.

The sample holds many counts of this clonotype. The chain joins TRBV12-3 or TRBV12-4 to TRBJ1-3; D uncertain. CDR3 length equals 14 residues. The ends were cut back, 1 base at V and 7 bases at J, with 11 bases in the middle. CDR3 nucleotides: TGTGCCAGCAGTTTAGACAGTCTAGCGAACACCATATATTTT. Translated: CASSLDSLANTIYF.

As concerns this clonotype: Compared with germline, one end of the junction differs, possibly owing to a read error. The chain recombines TRBV2 with TRBJ2-1; 9 bases match TRBD2. Per germline, CDR1 SNHLY and CDR2 FYNNEI. This CDR3 is 17 amino acids long. In nucleotides, the CDR3 is TGTGCCAGCAGTTATTCCGGGACTAGCAGGGTCTACAATGAGCAGTCCTTC. Protein: CASSYSGTSRVYNEQSF.

The chain joins TRBV6-1 to TRBJ2-7, with D hard to call. The CDR3 extends over 11 amino acids. CDR1 and CDR2 (germline): MNHNS, SASEGT. Trimming took off 4 bases at V and 8 bases at J, with 9 bases between the two ends. CDR3 protein: CASSVSYKQYF. In nucleotides, the CDR3 is TGTGCCAGCAGTGTTTCCTATAAGCAGTACTTC.

This clonotype was counted many times. The V and J genes are TRBV27 and TRBJ2-7, with a possible D match to TRBD1 (5 bases). With 3 bases removed from V and 4 bases from J, the gap between germline ends came to 10 bases. Germline assignment: CDR1 MNHEY and CDR2 SMNVEV (reference sequence). This CDR3 contains 13 residues. CDR3 protein: CASSLAGPYEQYF. CDR3 DNA sequence: TGTGCCAGCAGTTTGGCAGGGCCTTACGAGCAGTACTTC.

This clonotype was picked up many times. The rearrangement uses TRBV19 and TRBJ1-2, with D possibly being TRBD1 (5 bases). The germline V gene has CDR1 LNHDA and CDR2 SQIVND (reference sequence). Deletions cut 3 bases from V and 7 bases from J, with 9 bases between. CDR3 length: 12 amino acids. The CDR3 DNA reads TGTGCCAGTAGTATCGGGGGAAGTGGCTACACCTTC. Residues: CASSIGGSGYTF.

This clonotype occurred many times. This rearrangement joins TRBV5-1 to TRBJ1-1; TRBD1 is a possible D gene (5 bases). In germline, CDR1 is SGHRS, CDR2 YFSETQ. Trimming left V 5 bases short and J 4 bases short, with 15 bases between. The CDR3 has 14 amino acids. CDR3 DNA sequence: TGCGCCAGCAGATCGACCGGGACCGGCACTGAAGCTTTCTTT. This gives the protein CASRSTGTGTEAFF.

By sample fraction, this clonotype is medium-sized. The V gene is TRBV6-1, the J gene TRBJ2-7, with D unresolved. The CDR3 spans 15 residues. V was trimmed by 6 bases and J by 2 bases, leaving 17 bases between them. CDR1 is MNHNS and CDR2 is SASEGT in the germline V gene. The CDR3 protein is CASSAAGNGPYEQYF. The CDR3 DNA is TGTGCCAGCAGCGCGGCTGGAAATGGGCCCTACGAGCAGTACTTC.

About this clonotype itself: Likely a read error: the CDR3 ends without its conserved phenylalanine or tryptophan. This sequence joins TRBV28 and TRBJ1-5; D gene ambiguous. Germline-derived CDR1 and CDR2 are MDHEN and SYDVKM. The V gene lost 1 base and the J gene lost 5 bases, with 6 bases spanning the gap. This CDR3 comprises 13 residues. In DNA form, the CDR3 reads TGTGCCAGCAGTTTATCTGGGGATCAGCCCCAGCATTCT. This codes for CASSLSGDQPQHS.

This clonotype was observed a few times. The rearrangement uses TRBV5-6 and TRBJ1-2, with D tentatively TRBD1 (5 bases). The CDR3 is 12 residues long. Germline loops: CDR1 SGHDT, CDR2 YYEEEE. With 4 bases removed from V and 4 bases from J, the gap between germline ends came to 8 bases. CDR3 amino acids: CASSGRGYGYTF. CDR3 DNA: TGTGCCAGCAGCGGAAGGGGCTATGGCTACACCTTC.

Regarding this clonotype: A read error may produce the germline difference seen at one junction end. The genes are TRBV19 and TRBJ2-3, with 10 bases that match TRBD2. The CDR3 is 17 amino acids. Looked up from germline, CDR1 is LNHDA and CDR2 is SQIVND (reference sequence). CDR3 DNA: TGTGCCGGTAGTGTCTGGCGACTAGCGGGCGGCACAGATACGCAGTATTTT. Protein: CAGSVWRLAGGTDTQYF.

V gene TRBV5-4 combines with J gene TRBJ2-1, with TRBD2 matching 10 bases. CDR1 is SGHNT and CDR2 is YYREEE in the germline V gene (reference sequence). The V segment lost 3 bases and the J segment 7 bases; nucleotides outside the gene matches: 16. This CDR3 comprises 18 residues. The CDR3: CASSSGLARGGALNEQFF. DNA for the CDR3: TGTGCCAGCAGCTCGGGACTAGCGCGGGGGGGGGCCCTTAATGAGCAGTTCTTC. Combining the CDR3 with reference TRBV5-4 and TRBJ2-1 gives the whole variable domain ETGVTQSPTHLIKTRGQQVTLRCSSQSGHNTVSWYQQALGQGPQFIFQYYREEENGRGNFPPRFSGLQFPNYSSELNVNALELDDSALYLCASSSGLARGGALNEQFFGPGTRLTVL.

This clonotype was detected many times. Here the CDR3 reads CASSLGTGGHNEQFF. The CDR3 nucleotides are TGTGCCAGCAGCTTAGGGACAGGGGGACACAATGAGCAGTTCTTC. The genes are TRBV7-7 and TRBJ2-1, with 10 bases that match TRBD1. The junction had 2 bases not matched to a gene; V was cut back by 1 base and J by 5 bases. The CDR3 totals 15 residues. Germline CDR1 reads SSHAT; CDR2 reads FNYEAQ (reference sequence).